This T cell receptor (beta chain) was identified in a study of response to subunit inactivated influenza vaccine. Study results and caveats: Only a handful of new T cells, the authors suggested, are recruited with each seasonal influenza vaccination.

Each CDR3 protein gets one entry after TCRdb re-called the RT-PCR reads with MiXCR. The sample lists hundreds of thousands of distinct CDR3 sequences; less than 10% were seen once. This clonotype was observed at least ten times. Its antigen remains unknown. CDR3 size: 19 residues. Trimming took off 0 bases at V and 0 bases at J, with 17 bases between the two ends. Germline CDR1 reads KGHDR; CDR2 reads SFDVKD. Sequencing was performed on PBMCs from blood, taken roughly 24 months after vaccination. This chain links TRBV24-1 with TRBJ2-1; D gene uncertain. This receptor was obtained from a man between 50 and 69 years old who received an inactivated influenza vaccine. The CDR3 bases are TGTGCCACCAGTGATTTGCCACGTGGACGGGCTAGCTCCTACAATGAGCAGTTCTTC. Its translation is CATSDLPRGRASSYNEQFF.